A single sample gave rise to the 27 T cell receptor beta chains below, sequenced in a study of shared clonotypes between healthy human individuals. Method: immunoSEQ multiplex PCR; TCRdb's copy keeps in-frame clones and lacks some. Of over a million clones listed, approximately 96% are singletons. The sequencing sample was made of naive CD4+ T cells sorted from blood. Subset given: CD45RA+ positively selected. The receptors were sampled from a man aged 30-40 years in good health.

The rearrangement links TRBV5-6 to TRBJ2-4, with D perhaps assigned TRBD1 or TRBD2 (6 bases each). Trimming took off 3 bases at V and 6 bases at J, with 13 bases between the two ends. Germline V CDR1 and CDR2: SGHDT, YYEEEE. This CDR3 is 14 amino acids long. CDR3 in amino acids: CASSWGAGRNIQYF. The CDR3 DNA reads as TGTGCCAGCAGCTGGGGGGCAGGGAGAAACATTCAGTACTTC.

This chain links TRBV4-3 with TRBJ2-1; TRBD1 aligns across 9 bases. The CDR3 is 16 amino acids. The V and J ends lost 0 bases and 4 bases, in that order; junction bases with no gene match: 4. The germline V gene encodes CDR1 LGHNA and CDR2 YSLEER. For the CDR3, the DNA is TGCGCCAGCAGCCAAGAGGGGACAGGGAGGTACAATGAGCAGTTCTTC. This gives the protein CASSQEGTGRYNEQFF.

The gene calls are TRBV6-1 and TRBJ1-5; D uncertain. Deletions cut 4 bases from V and 3 bases from J, with 13 bases between. The CDR3 is made up of 15 amino acids. CDR1 and CDR2 (germline): MNHNS, SASEGT. The DNA of the CDR3 is TGTGCCAGCAGTGCCATTGCGCAGTCCAATCAGCCCCAGCATTTT. Translation gives CASSAIAQSNQPQHF.

This sequence joins TRBV9 and TRBJ1-2; 8 nucleotides align to TRBD1. V was clipped by 0 bases and J by 9 bases; unmatched bases: 4. CDR1 and CDR2 from the germline V gene are SGDLS and YYNGEE. The CDR3 spans 13 residues. The CDR3 DNA reads as TGTGCCAGCAGCGTAGGACAGGGGTTGAGCTACACCTTC. This translates into CASSVGQGLSYTF.

This clone was seen once. CDR3 coding DNA: TGTGCCAGCAGCTTAGGCAGCAAAGAGACCCAGTACTTC. Protein: CASSLGSKETQYF. The rearrangement uses TRBV11-2 and TRBJ2-5; D is uncertain. V was clipped by 1 base and J by 3 bases, with 6 bases between them. CDR3 length equals 13 residues. CDR1 and CDR2 from the germline V gene are SGHAT and FQNNGV.

V and J are TRBV19 and TRBJ2-7; D perhaps matches TRBD1 (7 bases). The CDR3 covers 15 residues. CDR1 is LNHDA, CDR2 SQIVND, per germline (reference sequence). V was cut by 4 bases and J by 7 bases, with 20 bases left in between. CDR3 DNA: TGTGCCAGTAGTACAGGACAGGTCCGGGGAGGAGAGCAGTACTTC. This translates into CASSTGQVRGGEQYF.

In DNA, the CDR3 is TGTGCCAGCAGTTACGAAGCGGGGCTGGGCACTGAAGCTTTCTTT. As protein: CASSYEAGLGTEAFF. V gene TRBV6-5 combines with J gene TRBJ1-1; TRBD1 might be the D (5 bases). The CDR3 spans 15 residues. Trimming pared 2 bases from V and 4 bases from J, leaving 14 bases between. CDR1 is MNHEY, CDR2 SVGAGI, per germline.

This clone was picked up one time. As DNA, the CDR3 is TGTGCCAGTAGTCTCCACGACAGGGGAAACTATGGCTACACCTTC. Protein product: CASSLHDRGNYGYTF. V is TRBV19 and J is TRBJ1-2; 8 bases match TRBD1. This CDR3 spans 15 amino acids. Germline V gene lookup returns CDR1 LNHDA and CDR2 SQIVND (reference sequence). The V and J ends lost 5 bases and 2 bases, in that order; junction bases with no gene match: 7.

The genes are TRBV15 and TRBJ2-7, with 7 positions matching TRBD2. There are 17 residues in the CDR3. The germline V gene encodes CDR1 LNHNV and CDR2 YYDKDF (reference sequence). The trim removed 0 bases at V and 6 bases at J, leaving 14 bases unmatched. CDR3 nucleotide sequence: TGTGCCACCAGCAGAGATTTTTCTGCGGGAGAAATCTCCGAGCAGTACTTC. Its translation is CATSRDFSAGEISEQYF.

CDR3 in DNA: TGTGCCAGCAGCCGACAGGCCTCCTACGAGCAGTACTTC. Amino acids: CASSRQASYEQYF. This rearrangement joins TRBV6-5 to TRBJ2-7, with TRBD1 as a possible D gene (6 bases). Germline CDR1 is MNHEY and CDR2 is SVGAGI. The CDR3 totals 13 residues. V was cut by 6 bases and J by 0 bases, with 9 bases left in between.

V usage is TRBV19 and J usage is TRBJ2-1; 7 bases fit TRBD1. V dropped 5 bases and J dropped 0; count of bases not matched to a gene: 7. CDR3 length: 16 residues. Germline loops: CDR1 LNHDA, CDR2 SQIVND (reference sequence). The chain's CDR3 is CASSHLRDSSYNEQFF. CDR3 coding DNA: TGTGCCAGTAGTCACCTCCGGGACAGCTCCTACAATGAGCAGTTCTTC.

This clone came up once. The chain's CDR3 is CASSLVGTDYEQYF. The CDR3 DNA reads TGTGCCAGCAGCTTAGTTGGGACAGACTACGAGCAGTACTTC. The gene calls are TRBV7-9 and TRBJ2-7; 7 bases align to TRBD1. CDR3 size: 14 residues. CDR1 is SEHNR and CDR2 is FQNEAQ in the germline V gene (reference sequence). The V and J ends lost 1 base and 3 bases, in that order; junction bases with no gene match: 3.

The J gene is TRBJ2-1, the V gene TRBV7-6; 7 positions agree with TRBD2. Trimming cost V 8 bases and J 0 bases; bases outside gene matches: 4. Germline V gives CDR1 SGHVS, CDR2 FNYEAQ. The CDR3 consists of 14 residues. The CDR3 DNA follows: TGTGCCAGCCGGGCGGGAGACTCCTACAATGAGCAGTTCTTC. Translated, it gives CASRAGDSYNEQFF.

This chain links TRBV6-5 with TRBJ1-3; D unresolved. Trimming removed 6 bases from V and 2 bases from J, with 5 bases in between. Germline V lookup: CDR1 MNHEY, CDR2 SVGAGI. The CDR3 extends over 12 amino acids. The CDR3 DNA is TGTGCCAGCAGGACCCCTGGAAACACCATATATTTT. Protein product: CASRTPGNTIYF.

This chain uses TRBV28 with TRBJ2-1, with 13 nucleotides matching TRBD2. This CDR3 contains 16 residues. Losses at the gene ends were 3 bases for V and 5 bases for J; bases not matched to a gene: 4. Per germline, CDR1 MDHEN and CDR2 SYDVKM. The CDR3 bases are TGTGCCAGCAGTTTCCGGACTAGCGGGGGTCACAATGAGCAGTTCTTC. It is translated as CASSFRTSGGHNEQFF.

The chain is built from TRBV28 and TRBJ1-5; 10 bases are shared with TRBD1. This CDR3 is built from 18 residues. V shed 6 bases and J 4 bases; nucleotides not matched to a gene: 15. Germline V gene lookup returns CDR1 MDHEN and CDR2 SYDVKM. The DNA for the CDR3 is TGTGCCAGCAGGAAGTACTCGACAGGGGGCTACAAAAATCAGCCCCAGCATTTT. Residues: CASRKYSTGGYKNQPQHF.

This rearrangement joins TRBV5-1 to TRBJ2-3, with 9 bases fitting TRBD2. Per germline, CDR1 SGHRS and CDR2 YFSETQ. This CDR3 has 15 amino acids. With V trimmed by 0 bases and J by 1 base, 0 bases remained unmatched. DNA for the CDR3: TGCGCCAGCAGCTTGGCTAGCGGGGGCACAGATACGCAGTATTTT. Its translation is CASSLASGGTDTQYF.

The J gene is TRBJ2-1, the V gene TRBV9, with 11 bases identical to TRBD2. Trimming removed 3 bases from V and 7 bases from J; junction bases left unmatched: 9. The germline CDR1 and CDR2 sequences are SGDLS and YYNGEE. The CDR3 is 16 residues long. The CDR3: CASSAGVAGGMNEQFF. In DNA form, the CDR3 reads TGTGCCAGCAGCGCCGGGGTAGCGGGAGGGATGAATGAGCAGTTCTTC.

J is TRBJ2-1 and V is TRBV10-2; 9 bases line up with TRBD2. J gave up 7 bases and V 3 bases, and 13 bases lay outside the gene matches. The germline CDR1 and CDR2 sequences are WSHSY and SAAADI. This CDR3 is 17 amino acids long. CDR3 loop: CASSEPTAGGRRNEQFF. The CDR3 bases are TGCGCCAGCAGTGAACCAACCGCGGGAGGGCGGCGGAATGAGCAGTTCTTC.

The J gene is TRBJ2-2, the V gene TRBV11-2, with D possibly matching TRBD1 (6 bases). Germline V lookup: CDR1 SGHAT, CDR2 FQNNGV. V was trimmed by 1 base and J by 8 bases, leaving 14 bases between them. This CDR3 region has 15 residues. The chain's CDR3 is CASSLVSGVVGELFF. Written as DNA, the CDR3 is TGTGCCAGCAGCTTAGTTTCAGGGGTGGTGGGGGAGCTGTTTTTT.

The chain is built from TRBV18 and TRBJ1-2; 7 bases map to TRBD1. V was clipped by 4 bases and J by 0 bases; unmatched bases: 5. CDR3 length: 15 residues. CDR1 KGHSH and CDR2 LQKENI come from the germline V gene. CDR3 region: CASSQGASSNYGYTF. The CDR3 DNA reads as TGTGCCAGCTCACAGGGGGCCAGCTCTAACTATGGCTACACCTTC.

The chain uses TRBV5-1 and TRBJ2-2, with D possibly matching TRBD1 (5 bases). The germline gives CDR1 SGHRS, CDR2 YFSETQ. The CDR3 consists of 13 residues. With 4 bases removed from V and 4 bases from J, the gap between germline ends came to 8 bases. The chain's CDR3 is CASSMTVTGELFF. The CDR3 region has the DNA TGCGCCAGCAGCATGACAGTCACCGGGGAGCTGTTTTTT.

The chain employs TRBV12-5 and TRBJ1-2; D is unclear. CDR3 size: 14 residues. Germline-derived CDR1 and CDR2 are LGHNT and FRNRAP. V was cut by 6 bases and J by 2 bases, with 13 bases left in between. The CDR3, as DNA: TGTGCTAGTGGCCCCAGGCATAAAAACTATGGCTACACCTTC. Protein: CASGPRHKNYGYTF.

This chain joins TRBV21-1 and TRBJ2-1. TRBV21-1 is a pseudogene. The CDR3 covers 17 residues. CDR3 region: CASSKASQGDTYNEQFF. The CDR3 bases are TGTGCCAGCAGCAAAGCGTCGCAGGGAGACACCTACAATGAGCAGTTCTTC.

A note on this clone: Other nucleotide sequences in the sample specify the same CDR3. The J gene is TRBJ2-7, the V gene TRBV28; D remains ambiguous. Germline CDR1 is MDHEN and CDR2 is SYDVKM. CDR3 length equals 12 residues. Trimming pared 3 bases from V and 4 bases from J, leaving 7 bases between. The CDR3 loop is CASSFSYYEQYF. In DNA, the CDR3 is TGTGCCAGCAGTTTTTCGTATTACGAGCAGTACTTC.

The V call is TRBV2, the J call TRBJ2-7; TRBD2 aligns across 12 bases. V gave up 5 bases and J gave up 2 bases; unmatched junction bases: 7. Germline V gene sequence: CDR1 SNHLY, CDR2 FYNNEI. The CDR3 spans 16 residues. The CDR3 is CASSRLAGDGPYEQYF. The CDR3 nucleotides read TGTGCCAGCAGTCGACTAGCGGGAGATGGGCCCTACGAGCAGTACTTC.

The rearrangement uses TRBV11-2 and TRBJ1-6; no reliable D call. The germline V and J ends were trimmed by 2 bases and 11 bases, with 13 bases remaining between them. CDR1 is SGHAT, CDR2 FQNNGV, per germline. There are 14 residues in the CDR3. CDR3 amino acids: CASSLKGSPTPLHF. For the CDR3, the DNA is TGTGCCAGCAGCTTAAAGGGAAGCCCAACACCCCTCCACTTT.